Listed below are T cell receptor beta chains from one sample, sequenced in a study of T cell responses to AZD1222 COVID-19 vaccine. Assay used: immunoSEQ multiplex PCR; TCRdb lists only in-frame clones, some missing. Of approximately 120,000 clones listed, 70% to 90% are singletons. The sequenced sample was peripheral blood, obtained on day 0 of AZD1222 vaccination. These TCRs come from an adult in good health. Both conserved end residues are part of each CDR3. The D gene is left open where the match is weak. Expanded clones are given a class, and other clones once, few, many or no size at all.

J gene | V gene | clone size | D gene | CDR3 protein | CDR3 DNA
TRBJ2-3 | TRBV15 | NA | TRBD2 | CATSMTSGAASTDTQYF | TGTGCCACCAGCATGACTAGCGGGGCCGCTAGCACAGATACGCAGTATTTT
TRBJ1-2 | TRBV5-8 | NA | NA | CASPGSRTKGYGYTF | TGTGCCAGCCCAGGGTCTCGCACCAAGGGATATGGCTACACCTTC
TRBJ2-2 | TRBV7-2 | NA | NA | CAIPPSGLGVYTGELFF | TGTGCCATCCCCCCCTCTGGGTTAGGAGTATATACCGGGGAGCTGTTTTTT
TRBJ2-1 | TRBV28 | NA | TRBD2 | CASSLYVGGVGNEQFF | TGTGCCAGCAGTTTATACGTGGGAGGGGTAGGCAATGAGCAGTTCTTC
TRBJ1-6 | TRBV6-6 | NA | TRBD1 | CASTRTGANSYNSPLHF | TGTGCCAGCACTCGGACAGGGGCCAACTCCTATAATTCACCCCTCCACTTT
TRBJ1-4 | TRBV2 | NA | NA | CASLRRGASEKLFF | TGTGCCAGCTTACGGAGGGGGGCCAGTGAAAAACTGTTTTTT
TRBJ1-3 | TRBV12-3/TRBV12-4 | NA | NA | CASNYYGNTIYF | TGTGCCAGCAACTACTATGGAAACACCATATATTTT
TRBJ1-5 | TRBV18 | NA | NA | CASSGAGASQPQHF | TGTGCCAGCTCAGGCGCAGGGGCGAGTCAGCCCCAGCATTTT
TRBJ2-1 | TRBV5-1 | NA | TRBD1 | CASSPRTGQGNEQFF | TGCGCCAGCAGCCCTCGGACAGGGCAGGGCAATGAGCAGTTCTTC
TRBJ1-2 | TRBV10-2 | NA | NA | CASSESGGYGGYTF | TGCGCCAGCAGTGAGTCAGGGGGGTACGGTGGCTACACCTTC
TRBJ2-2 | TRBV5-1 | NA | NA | CASSHGTRGTGELFF | TGCGCCAGCAGCCACGGGACGAGGGGCACCGGGGAGCTGTTTTTT
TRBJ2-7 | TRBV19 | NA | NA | CASSKAVSSGRHEQYF | TGTGCCAGTAGTAAAGCTGTGTCGTCTGGGCGCCACGAGCAGTACTTC
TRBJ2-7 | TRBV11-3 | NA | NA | CASSPFGYLLSYEQYF | TGTGCCAGCAGCCCTTTTGGGTACCTACTCTCCTACGAGCAGTACTTC
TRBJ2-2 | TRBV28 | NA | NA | CASSSPVGTATGELFF | TGTGCCAGCAGTTCCCCCGTCGGGACTGCAACCGGGGAGCTGTTTTTT
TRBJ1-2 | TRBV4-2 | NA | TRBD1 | CASSQDQQGAFSYGYTF | TGTGCCAGCAGCCAAGATCAACAGGGGGCATTTTCCTATGGCTACACCTTC
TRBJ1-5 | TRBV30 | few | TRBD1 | CAWSVRRTGGNQPQHF | TGTGCCTGGAGTGTACGCAGAACAGGGGGTAATCAGCCCCAGCATTTT
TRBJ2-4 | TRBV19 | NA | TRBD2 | CASSIWGGRAKNIQYF | TGTGCCAGTAGTATATGGGGCGGGAGGGCCAAAAACATTCAGTACTTC
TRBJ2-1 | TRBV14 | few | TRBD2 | CASSPRLAGEVRSPYNEQFF | TGTGCCAGCAGCCCACGACTAGCGGGAGAGGTCCGTTCCCCATACAATGAGCAGTTCTTC
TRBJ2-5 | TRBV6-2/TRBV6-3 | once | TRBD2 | CASSYGAGVLETQYF | TGTGCCAGCAGTTACGGGGCGGGAGTCCTTGAGACCCAGTACTTC
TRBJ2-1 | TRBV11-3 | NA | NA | CASSLTSLSGNEQFF | TGTGCCAGCAGCCTCACTAGCCTTTCGGGTAATGAGCAGTTCTTC
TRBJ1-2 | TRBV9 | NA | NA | CASSPTSEGLYGYTF | TGTGCCAGCAGCCCCACATCAGAAGGCCTCTATGGCTACACCTTC
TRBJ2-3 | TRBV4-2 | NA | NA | CASSQVPGPNTDTQYF | TGTGCCAGCAGCCAAGTCCCGGGGCCCAACACAGATACGCAGTATTTT
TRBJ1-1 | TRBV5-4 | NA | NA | CASSLEGSRMAFF | TGTGCCAGCAGCTTGGAGGGGTCACGAATGGCTTTCTTT
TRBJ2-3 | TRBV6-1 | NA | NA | CASSEGGRRSTDTQYF | TGTGCCAGCAGTGAAGGGGGGAGGCGTAGCACAGATACGCAGTATTTT
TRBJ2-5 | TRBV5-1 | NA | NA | CASSLSGAETQYF | TGCGCCAGCAGCTTATCCGGGGCAGAGACCCAGTACTTC
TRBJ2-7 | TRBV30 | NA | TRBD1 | CAWSVRDRGYEQYF | TGTGCCTGGAGTGTACGAGACAGGGGTTACGAGCAGTACTTC
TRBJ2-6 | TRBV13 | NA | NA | CASSLTVFSGANVLTF | TGTGCCAGCAGCTTAACTGTGTTCTCTGGGGCCAACGTCCTGACTTTC
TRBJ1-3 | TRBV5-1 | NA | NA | CASSLALGTSGNTIYF | TGCGCCAGCAGCTTGGCCCTGGGGACCTCTGGAAACACCATATATTTT
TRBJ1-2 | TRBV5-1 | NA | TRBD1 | CASSSAGTGVDGYTF | TGCGCCAGCAGCTCTGCCGGGACAGGCGTAGACGGCTACACCTTC
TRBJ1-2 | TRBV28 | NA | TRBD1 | CASRLGTGPFGGYTF | TGTGCCAGCAGACTCGGGACAGGGCCCTTCGGAGGCTACACCTTC
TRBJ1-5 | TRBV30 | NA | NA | CAWSASGVDQPQHF | TGTGCCTGGAGTGCGTCTGGGGTCGATCAGCCCCAGCATTTT
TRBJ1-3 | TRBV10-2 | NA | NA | CASSELGPGPGNTIYF | TGCGCCAGCAGTGAACTCGGGCCTGGGCCTGGAAACACCATATATTTT
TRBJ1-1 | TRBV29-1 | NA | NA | CSVVAGSSTEAFF | TGCAGCGTTGTGGCAGGGTCGTCCACTGAAGCTTTCTTT
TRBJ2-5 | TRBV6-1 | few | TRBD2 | CASSGGLAGFPQETQYF | TGTGCCAGCAGTGGGGGACTAGCGGGATTTCCACAAGAGACCCAGTACTTC
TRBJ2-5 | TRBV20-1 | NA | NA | CSASARTPTGWGRETQYF | TGCAGTGCTAGTGCTCGCACTCCTACTGGTTGGGGGAGAGAGACCCAGTACTTC
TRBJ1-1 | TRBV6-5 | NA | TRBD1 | CATLDRATEAFF | TGTGCCACCCTGGACAGGGCGACTGAAGCTTTCTTT
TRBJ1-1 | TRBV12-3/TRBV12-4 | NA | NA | CASTPTQNTEAFF | TGTGCCAGCACCCCAACTCAAAACACTGAAGCTTTCTTT
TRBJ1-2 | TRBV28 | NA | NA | CASSGNYGYTF | TGTGCCAGCTCAGGGAACTATGGCTACACCTTC
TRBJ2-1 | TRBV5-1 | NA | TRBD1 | CASIQGQGNYNEQFF | TGCGCCAGCATACAGGGACAGGGGAACTACAATGAGCAGTTCTTC
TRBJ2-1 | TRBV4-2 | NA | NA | CASSQENAGPVYNEQFF | TGTGCCAGCAGCCAAGAAAATGCGGGGCCTGTCTACAATGAGCAGTTCTTC
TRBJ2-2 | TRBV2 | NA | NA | CASEIDTGELFF | TGTGCCAGCGAGATAGACACCGGGGAGCTGTTTTTT
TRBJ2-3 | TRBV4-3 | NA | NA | CASSQDLPSSTDTQYF | TGCGCCAGCAGCCAAGATCTGCCCTCTAGCACAGATACGCAGTATTTT
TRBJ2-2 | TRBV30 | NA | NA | CAWKGGNTGELFF | TGTGCCTGGAAAGGGGGTAACACCGGGGAGCTGTTTTTT
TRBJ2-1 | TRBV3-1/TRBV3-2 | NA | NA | CASGGSSYNEQFF | TGTGCCAGCGGGGGAAGCTCCTACAATGAGCAGTTCTTC
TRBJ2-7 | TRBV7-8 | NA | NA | CASSLEGGLGEQYF | TGTGCCAGCAGCTTAGAGGGGGGACTGGGAGAGCAGTACTTC
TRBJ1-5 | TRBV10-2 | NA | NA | CASSTGNQPQHF | TGCGCCAGCAGTACCGGGAATCAGCCCCAGCATTTT
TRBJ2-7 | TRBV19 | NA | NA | CASSIAARGRRKGEQYF | TGTGCCAGTAGTATTGCCGCGAGGGGGAGGCGGAAAGGCGAGCAGTACTTC
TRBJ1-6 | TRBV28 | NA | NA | CASSLLTVGRRGNSPLHF | TGTGCCAGCAGTTTATTAACGGTGGGGCGTCGGGGTAATTCACCCCTCCACTTT
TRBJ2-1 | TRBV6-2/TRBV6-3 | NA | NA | CASSYSPIAGAGHNEQFF | TGTGCCAGCAGTTACTCCCCTATTGCGGGGGCGGGACACAATGAGCAGTTCTTC
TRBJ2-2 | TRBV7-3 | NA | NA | CASRGTGELFF | TGTGCCAGCAGAGGAACCGGGGAGCTGTTTTTT